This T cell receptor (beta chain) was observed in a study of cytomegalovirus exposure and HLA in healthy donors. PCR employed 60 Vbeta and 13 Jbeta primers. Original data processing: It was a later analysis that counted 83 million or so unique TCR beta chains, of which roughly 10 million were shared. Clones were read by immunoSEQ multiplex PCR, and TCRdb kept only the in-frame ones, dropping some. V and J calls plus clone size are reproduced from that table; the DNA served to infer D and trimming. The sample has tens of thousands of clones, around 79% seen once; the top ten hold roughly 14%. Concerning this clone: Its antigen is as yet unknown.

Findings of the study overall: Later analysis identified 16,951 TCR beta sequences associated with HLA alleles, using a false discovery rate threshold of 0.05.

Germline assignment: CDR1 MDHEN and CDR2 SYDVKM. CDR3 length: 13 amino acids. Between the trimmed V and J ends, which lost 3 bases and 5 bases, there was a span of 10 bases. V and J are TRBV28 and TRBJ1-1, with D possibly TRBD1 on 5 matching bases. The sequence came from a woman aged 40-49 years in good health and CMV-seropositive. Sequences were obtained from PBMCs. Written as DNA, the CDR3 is TGTGCCAGCAGTTTCGGCAGGGTAACTGAAGCTTTCTTT. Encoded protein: CASSFGRVTEAFF.